What follows describes a single T cell receptor beta chain. The antigen is undetermined. This specimen belongs to a study of cytomegalovirus exposure and HLA in healthy donors. Across the study: A prior analysis found 117 million unique TCR beta sequences from 150 million to 200 million T cells.

PCR amplification relied on 60 Vbeta primers (plus 13 Jbeta primers). Profiled with immunoSEQ multiplex PCR; TCRdb holds only in-frame clones, not every one. The sample contains 100,000 to 150,000 clones, over 80% of which appear only once. The V gene's germline CDR1 is SGHKS and CDR2 YYEKEE (reference sequence). V shed 1 base, J shed 0 bases, and the junction held 12 bases outside the gene matches. The CDR3 length is 19 residues. Regarding the study as a whole: Altogether, some 170 TCR beta chains were recorded as cytomegalovirus-associated.

The source material was PBMCs. The rearrangement uses TRBV5-5 and TRBJ1-2; 10 bases map to TRBD1. The source is a boy between 10 and 17 years old in good health and CMV-seronegative. The CDR3 loop reads CASSLYQGQGVNTNYGYTF. CDR3 DNA: TGTGCCAGCAGCTTGTATCAAGGACAGGGGGTGAACACTAACTATGGCTACACCTTC.